In its sample, the clone carrying this T cell receptor beta chain ranks as medium-sized (0.01 to 0.1%). The sample is drawn from a study of sequential checkpoint blockade in melanoma. About the study: Randomization was 1:1 between first-line nivolumab→ipilimumab and ipilimumab→nivolumab.

Regarding treatment: randomized to nivolumab then ipilimumab (arm A) or the reverse (arm B). None of the patients previously received DNA-damaging chemotherapy. Sorted cells were live CD3+CD8+, lacking CD19 and CD56, from PBMCs. With V trimmed by 1 base and J by 0 bases, 12 bases remained unmatched. Germline V lookup: CDR1 MGHRA, CDR2 YSYEKL. This CDR3 has 18 residues. Sequencing used immunoSEQ multiplex PCR; TCRdb keeps in-frame clones, though not all of them. The profile shows approximately 20,000 clones, just under 75% of them singletons. The sample was CD8+ T cells sorted from blood (inferred from file names), taken from a patient given nivolumab and ipilimumab in sequence. The gene calls are TRBV4-1 and TRBJ2-7, with 7 bases identical to TRBD1. This clonotype was sampled from a human donor with melanoma. As DNA, the CDR3 is TGCGCCAGCAGCCAAGTAGAACTAGGACAGGCGATCTCCTACGAGCAGTACTTC. It translates to CASSQVELGQAISYEQYF.